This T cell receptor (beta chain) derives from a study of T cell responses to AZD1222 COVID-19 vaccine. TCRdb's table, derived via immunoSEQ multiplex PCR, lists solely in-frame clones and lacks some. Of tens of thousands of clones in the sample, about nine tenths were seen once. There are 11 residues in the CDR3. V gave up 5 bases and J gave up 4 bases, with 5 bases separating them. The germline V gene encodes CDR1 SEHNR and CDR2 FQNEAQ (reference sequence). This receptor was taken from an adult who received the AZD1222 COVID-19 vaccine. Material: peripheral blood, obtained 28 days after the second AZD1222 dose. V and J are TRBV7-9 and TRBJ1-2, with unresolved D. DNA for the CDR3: TGTGCCAGCAGCGCGGGCTATGGCTACACCTTC. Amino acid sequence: CASSAGYGYTF.